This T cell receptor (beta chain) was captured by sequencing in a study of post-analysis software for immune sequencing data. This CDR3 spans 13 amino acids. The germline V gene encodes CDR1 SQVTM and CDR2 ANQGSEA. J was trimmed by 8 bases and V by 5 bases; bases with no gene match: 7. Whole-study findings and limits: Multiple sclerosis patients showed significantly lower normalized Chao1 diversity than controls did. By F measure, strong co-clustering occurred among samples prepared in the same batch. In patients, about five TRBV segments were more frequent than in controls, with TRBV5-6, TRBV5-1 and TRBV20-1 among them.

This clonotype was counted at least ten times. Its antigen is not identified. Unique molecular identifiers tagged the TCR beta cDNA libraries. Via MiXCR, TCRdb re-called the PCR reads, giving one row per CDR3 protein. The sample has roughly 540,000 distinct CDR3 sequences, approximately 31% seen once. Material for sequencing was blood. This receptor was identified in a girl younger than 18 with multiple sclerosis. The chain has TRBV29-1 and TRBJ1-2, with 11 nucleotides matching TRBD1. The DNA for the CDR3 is TGCAGCGTTTCTGGACAGGGGGCGGGCGGCTACACCTTC. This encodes CSVSGQGAGGYTF.